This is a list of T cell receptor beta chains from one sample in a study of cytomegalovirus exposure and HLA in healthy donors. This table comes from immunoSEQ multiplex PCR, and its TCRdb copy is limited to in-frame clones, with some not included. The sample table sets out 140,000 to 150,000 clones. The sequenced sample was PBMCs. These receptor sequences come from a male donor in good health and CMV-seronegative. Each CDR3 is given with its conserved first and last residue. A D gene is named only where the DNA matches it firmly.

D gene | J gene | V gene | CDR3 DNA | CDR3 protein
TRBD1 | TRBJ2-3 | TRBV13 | TGTGCCAGCAGTTTTTACGGGACAGGGACAACAGATACGCAGTATTTT | CASSFYGTGTTDTQYF
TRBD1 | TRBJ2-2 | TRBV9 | TGTGCCAGCAGCCTGACAGGGGGAGGTTACACCGGGGAGCTGTTTTTT | CASSLTGGGYTGELFF
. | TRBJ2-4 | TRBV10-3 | TGTGCCATCAGTGATAGTACCACCAAAAACATTCAGTACTTC | CAISDSTTKNIQYF
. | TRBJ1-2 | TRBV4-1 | TGCGCCAGCAGTCACAACCTAAAGGACAGATATGGCTACACCTTC | CASSHNLKDRYGYTF
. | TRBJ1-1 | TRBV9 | TGTGCCAGCAGCGAAGGCGGGGCTGAAGCTTTCTTT | CASSEGGAEAFF
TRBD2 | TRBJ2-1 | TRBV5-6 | TGTGCCAGCTCCTCGTCGGCTAGCGGGAGCTACAATGAGCAGTTCTTC | CASSSSASGSYNEQFF
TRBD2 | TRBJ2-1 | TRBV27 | TGTGCCAGCAGCCTGGGACTAGCGGTCAATGAGCAGTTCTTC | CASSLGLAVNEQFF
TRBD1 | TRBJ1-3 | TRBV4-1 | TGCGCCAGCAGCCAAGATCGGACAGGGGCCCCCTCTGGAAACACCATATATTTT | CASSQDRTGAPSGNTIYF
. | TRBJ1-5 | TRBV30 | TGTGCCTGGAGTGGTACAGGCCCCCAGCATTTT | CAWSGTGPQHF
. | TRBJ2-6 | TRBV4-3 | TGCGCCAGCAGCCAAGCTTTGGGGGGGCTGGGCTCTGGGGCCAACGTCCTGACTTTC | CASSQALGGLGSGANVLTF